These 24 T cell receptor beta chains came from one sample sequenced in a study of blood T cell repertoires in COVID-19. TCRdb's table, derived via immunoSEQ multiplex PCR, lists solely in-frame clones and lacks some. The sample includes 430,000 or so clones, about 87% of them seen just once. The sequenced material came from peripheral blood. These receptors all stem from a man younger than 35 with COVID-19, enrolled during active disease.

This chain joins TRBV5-5 and TRBJ1-1; D is unclear. Trimming removed 4 bases from V and 8 bases from J, with 12 bases in between. This CDR3 region has 12 residues. CDR1 and CDR2 (germline): SGHKS, YYEKEE (reference sequence). The CDR3, as DNA: TGTGCCAGCAGCAACTACGAGGGAGAAGCTTTCTTT. This encodes CASSNYEGEAFF.

The genes are TRBV18 and TRBJ1-2; D unresolved. The CDR3 has 15 amino acids. Trimming shortened V by 3 bases and J by 6 bases, and 17 bases separated the two germline ends. Germline assignment: CDR1 KGHSH and CDR2 LQKENI. In DNA, the CDR3 is TGTGCCAGCTCACCGCGTACTGGGGAGTTACATGGCTACACCTTC. Translating gives CASSPRTGELHGYTF.

This CDR3 reads CAWSVGAQGETQYF. Here the CDR3 DNA reads TGTGCCTGGAGTGTAGGGGCTCAAGGAGAGACCCAGTACTTC. This chain joins TRBV30 and TRBJ2-5; D may be TRBD1 (5 bases). The CDR3 spans 14 residues. Germline lookup yields CDR1 GTSNPN and CDR2 SVGIG (reference sequence). The V end was cut by 0 bases, the J end by 4 bases, with 12 bases between.

This chain uses TRBV2 with TRBJ2-2, with a possible D match to TRBD2 (5 bases). There are 18 residues in the CDR3. Trimming took off 6 bases at V and 5 bases at J, with 25 bases between the two ends. The germline gives CDR1 SNHLY, CDR2 FYNNEI. CDR3 sequence reads: CASSATLRADKWTGELFF. The CDR3, as DNA: TGTGCCAGCAGCGCCACCTTGCGGGCGGATAAGTGGACCGGGGAGCTGTTTTTT.

The chain couples TRBV3-1 (or the pseudogene TRBV3-2) to TRBJ2-1, with TRBD2 identical over 9 bases. Germline V gene sequence: CDR1 LGHDT, CDR2 YNNKEL (reference sequence). This CDR3 has 18 residues. With V trimmed by 0 bases and J by 1 base, 7 bases remained unmatched. The CDR3 coding sequence is TGTGCCAGCAGCCAAGAAGGCCGACTAGCGGCTTCCTACAATGAGCAGTTCTTC. Encoded protein: CASSQEGRLAASYNEQFF.

This chain links TRBV19 with TRBJ1-4; possible D gene TRBD1, 5 bases. The CDR3 consists of 12 residues. V dropped 6 bases and J dropped 8 bases, with 10 bases sitting between them. Germline lookup yields CDR1 LNHDA and CDR2 SQIVND (reference sequence). The DNA of the CDR3 is TGTGCCAGTAGCAGACCAGGGGAAAAACTGTTTTTT. Its translation: CASSRPGEKLFF.

There are a few counts of this clone. CDR3 sequence reads: CASSLLAGGPGANEQFF. For the CDR3, the DNA is TGCGCCAGCAGCCTACTAGCGGGGGGGCCGGGGGCCAATGAGCAGTTCTTC. The chain recombines TRBV5-1 with TRBJ2-1; 13 positions agree with TRBD2. This CDR3 is built from 17 residues. V trimming: 4 bases; J trimming: 6 bases; junction bases outside the gene matches: 10. Germline V gene sequence: CDR1 SGHRS, CDR2 YFSETQ. Full variable domain (missing parts from reference TRBV5-1 and TRBJ2-1): KAGVTQTPRYLIKTRGQQVTLSCSPISGHRSVSWYQQTPGQGLQFLFEYFSETQRNKGNFPGRFSGRQFSNSRSEMNVSTLELGDSALYLCASSLLAGGPGANEQFFGPGTRLTVL.

The chain employs TRBV10-1 and TRBJ1-2; D gene unclear. Between the trimmed V and J ends, which lost 4 bases and 10 bases, there was a span of 13 bases. CDR3 length: 12 amino acids. The germline V gene encodes CDR1 WNHNN and CDR2 SYGVQD (reference sequence). This CDR3 is CASSGEFGNYTF. The CDR3 DNA sequence: TGCGCCAGCAGTGGGGAGTTTGGAAACTACACCTTC.

V gene TRBV5-5 combines with J gene TRBJ2-4; weak D call: TRBD2 (7 bases). V gave up 6 bases and J gave up 4 bases, with 14 bases separating them. The CDR3 totals 14 residues. CDR1 and CDR2 from the germline V gene are SGHKS and YYEKEE (reference sequence). CDR3 sequence reads: CASTRGLWKNIQYF. The CDR3 DNA is TGTGCCAGCACCAGGGGACTATGGAAAAACATTCAGTACTTC.

The rearrangement uses TRBV5-1 and TRBJ1-5, with 7 bases lining up with TRBD1. CDR1 and CDR2 (germline): SGHRS, YFSETQ. Losses at the gene ends were 0 bases for V and 5 bases for J; bases not matched to a gene: 5. The CDR3 has 15 amino acids. Here the CDR3 DNA reads TGCGCCAGCAGCTTGGGACAGGGTCCTCATCAGCCCCAGCATTTT. Its protein is CASSLGQGPHQPQHF.

The chain links TRBV24-1 to TRBJ2-1; 12 bases align to TRBD2. CDR1 and CDR2 from the germline V gene are KGHDR and SFDVKD. V shed 6 bases, J shed 6 bases, and the junction held 5 bases outside the gene matches. The length of the CDR3 is 15 residues. CDR3 nucleotides: TGTGCCACCAGTTCCGGACTAGCGGGAACCAATGAGCAGTTCTTC. This codes for CATSSGLAGTNEQFF.

This chain joins TRBV5-5 and TRBJ2-7; perhaps TRBD2 as D (6 bases). The V and J ends lost 1 base and 6 bases respectively, with 14 bases between them. Per germline, CDR1 SGHKS and CDR2 YYEKEE (reference sequence). The CDR3 covers 14 residues. CDR3 bases: TGTGCCAGCAGCTTGTCGGTTCTGGGGGGCGAGCAGTACTTC. Translating it yields CASSLSVLGGEQYF.

The rearrangement joins TRBV9 to TRBJ2-3, with 12 bases lining up with TRBD2. The CDR3 extends over 17 amino acids. Germline V CDR1 and CDR2: SGDLS, YYNGEE. Germline trimming cut 1 base from V and 3 bases from J; bases unmatched to any gene: 6. CDR3 protein: CASSVKGLAGGTDTQYF. CDR3 nucleotides: TGTGCCAGCAGCGTAAAGGGGCTAGCGGGAGGGACAGATACGCAGTATTTT.

This clone has a single count. V is TRBV3-1 (or the pseudogene TRBV3-2) and J is TRBJ2-2; 14 bases line up with TRBD2. Looked up from germline, CDR1 is LGHDT and CDR2 is YNNKEL (reference sequence). V lost 4 bases and J lost 5; bases outside the gene matches: 3. This CDR3 spans 16 amino acids. The CDR3 nucleotides are TGTGCCAGCAGCCTTGGACTAGCGGGAGGTACCGGGGAGCTGTTTTTT. It translates to CASSLGLAGGTGELFF.

The rearrangement links TRBV18 to TRBJ1-2, with 9 bases that match TRBD1. The germline gives CDR1 KGHSH, CDR2 LQKENI. The CDR3 totals 14 residues. Trimming took 3 bases from V and 6 from J; bases not matched to a gene: 5. For the CDR3, the DNA is TGTGCCAGCTCACCGGGACAGGGAAATCATGGCTACACCTTC. Translating gives CASSPGQGNHGYTF.

The rearrangement uses TRBV6-2 or TRBV6-3 and TRBJ2-7; D unresolved. The CDR3 spans 11 residues. The V gene lost 4 bases and the J gene lost 3 bases, with 4 bases spanning the gap. From germline, CDR1 is MNHEY and CDR2 SVGEGT. CDR3 nucleotides: TGTGCCAGCAGTTTCGGCTACGAGCAGTACTTC. Translating gives CASSFGYEQYF.

This clone was seen only a few times. The chain couples TRBV28 to TRBJ2-2; TRBD2 matches at 8 bases. Trimming took 9 bases from V and 0 from J; bases not matched to a gene: 6. CDR3 length equals 15 residues. Germline values: CDR1 MDHEN, CDR2 SYDVKM. The CDR3 DNA reads TGTGCCAGTACTTTGGGACTAGCGAACACCGGGGAGCTGTTTTTT. Translated: CASTLGLANTGELFF.

This clone was observed a single time. This chain joins TRBV27 and TRBJ2-1; TRBD2 matches 9 bases. This CDR3 is 17 amino acids long. The germline V gene has CDR1 MNHEY and CDR2 SMNVEV (reference sequence). J was trimmed by 2 bases and V by 4 bases; bases with no gene match: 9. This CDR3 reads CASSSIGASGTYNEQFF. The CDR3 DNA is TGTGCCAGCAGTTCCATCGGCGCTAGCGGGACCTACAATGAGCAGTTCTTC.

This chain uses TRBV6-5 with TRBJ2-5; 8 bases are shared with TRBD2. The CDR3 is 13 residues long. J was trimmed by 5 bases and V by 6 bases; bases with no gene match: 5. The germline CDR1 and CDR2 sequences are MNHEY and SVGAGI. The CDR3 DNA sequence: TGTGCCAGCAGCCACGGGGGGGCCGAGACCCAGTACTTC. Protein sequence: CASSHGGAETQYF.

The chain is built from TRBV4-2 and TRBJ2-7; 11 bases fit TRBD2. CDR3 length: 15 amino acids. CDR1 and CDR2 from the germline V gene are LGHNA and YNFKEQ. V dropped 3 bases and J dropped 4; count of bases not matched to a gene: 5. In DNA form, the CDR3 reads TGTGCCAGCAGCCAGACCGGGACTAGCGGTTACGAGCAGTACTTC. Translating it yields CASSQTGTSGYEQYF.

This clone is a singleton in its sample. The chain employs TRBV12-3 or TRBV12-4 and TRBJ1-2, with 10 bases that match TRBD1. The CDR3 has 13 residues. With 6 bases clipped from V and 6 bases from J, the junction kept 4 bases outside the gene matches. CDR3 residues: CASSPTGGDGYTF. The DNA of the CDR3 is TGTGCCAGCAGCCCGACAGGGGGCGATGGCTACACCTTC.

V usage is TRBV11-3 and J usage is TRBJ2-1; 11 nucleotides agree with TRBD2. The CDR3 sequence is 16 residues long. Germline CDR1 is SGHNT and CDR2 is YENEEA. The trim removed 1 base at V and 5 bases at J, leaving 4 bases unmatched. CDR3 bases: TGTGCCAGCAGCTTAGCTTTTAGCGGGAGGGACAATGAGCAGTTCTTC. Translation: CASSLAFSGRDNEQFF.

The CDR3 region has the DNA TGTGCCAGCAGCTACCTAAATAGGGGCAAATACAATGAGCAGTTCTTC. Protein: CASSYLNRGKYNEQFF. The chain has TRBV5-6 and TRBJ2-1; tentatively, D is TRBD1 (5 bases). Deletions cut 3 bases from V and 4 bases from J, with 17 bases between. Germline CDR1 and CDR2: SGHDT and YYEEEE. The CDR3 spans 16 residues.

The chain couples TRBV7-9 to TRBJ2-7; TRBD1 aligns across 9 bases. Germline CDR1 is SEHNR and CDR2 is FQNEAQ (reference sequence). The CDR3 covers 14 residues. J was trimmed by 4 bases and V by 3 bases; bases with no gene match: 4. CDR3 bases: TGTGCCAGCAGCTTGGGGACAGGGTTTTACGAGCAGTACTTC. It translates to CASSLGTGFYEQYF.